Listed here are 20 T cell receptor beta chains from one sample, sequenced in a study of T cells after yellow fever vaccination. TCRdb reprocessed the 5' RACE reads with MiXCR, giving one entry per CDR3 protein. The repertoire holds 400,000 or so distinct CDR3 sequences, with under 20% as singletons. Sample: PBMCs, taken before the yellow fever booster vaccination. These TCRs come from a man aged 18 to 35 who received the YFV17D yellow fever vaccine.

The genes are TRBV7-9 and TRBJ2-5, with 11 positions matching TRBD1. This CDR3 spans 16 amino acids. The V gene's germline CDR1 is SEHNR and CDR2 FQNEAQ (reference sequence). Trimming took 5 bases from V and 5 from J; bases not matched to a gene: 10. In DNA, the CDR3 is TGTGCCAGCAGCACCGGGACAGGGGGAGAATGGGAGACCCAGTACTTC. It codes for CASSTGTGGEWETQYF.

The rearrangement joins TRBV6-6 to TRBJ1-2, with D possibly being TRBD1 (6 bases). The CDR3 length is 14 residues. The germline V and J ends were trimmed by 5 bases and 7 bases, with 17 bases remaining between them. The germline V gene encodes CDR1 MNHNY and CDR2 SVGAGI (reference sequence). As DNA, the CDR3 is TGTGCCAGCAGTACCCCCATGGGGGCTGCTGGCTACACCTTC. Residues: CASSTPMGAAGYTF.

There are many counts of this clonotype. The chain uses TRBV15 and TRBJ2-5; TRBD1 is a possible D gene (5 bases). The V end lost 1 base, the J end lost 1 base, and 10 bases lay between the germline ends. From germline, CDR1 is LNHNV and CDR2 YYDKDF (reference sequence). The length of the CDR3 is 15 residues. The CDR3 nucleotides read TGTGCCACCAGCAGAGGCGGTGGGGCCCAAGAGACCCAGTACTTC. Translation gives CATSRGGGAQETQYF.

This chain joins TRBV5-1 and TRBJ1-2; a weak D match, TRBD1 (5 bases). This CDR3 comprises 16 residues. Trimming left V 0 bases short and J 2 bases short, with 14 bases between. Germline V gene lookup returns CDR1 SGHRS and CDR2 YFSETQ. This chain's CDR3 is CASSLASRAPNYGYTF. In DNA, the CDR3 is TGCGCCAGCAGCTTGGCCAGCAGGGCCCCCAACTATGGCTACACCTTC. Complete variable domain (other parts from reference TRBV5-1 and TRBJ1-2): KAGVTQTPRYLIKTRGQQVTLSCSPISGHRSVSWYQQTPGQGLQFLFEYFSETQRNKGNFPGRFSGRQFSNSRSEMNVSTLELGDSALYLCASSLASRAPNYGYTFGSGTRLTVV.

This clonotype occurred a few times. V gene TRBV6-5 combines with J gene TRBJ1-2; D is unresolved. Germline V lookup: CDR1 MNHEY, CDR2 SVGAGI. The germline V and J ends were trimmed by 6 bases and 8 bases, with 10 bases remaining between them. The CDR3 is 11 residues long. The CDR3 region has the DNA TGTGCCAGCAGGCTTAGTGGAGGCTACACCTTC. Amino acid sequence: CASRLSGGYTF.

The gene calls are TRBV7-9 and TRBJ2-5, with D perhaps matching TRBD2 (6 bases). This CDR3 region has 18 residues. In germline, CDR1 is SEHNR, CDR2 FQNEAQ (reference sequence). Trimming took 7 bases from V and 3 from J, leaving 27 bases between them. CDR3 amino acids: CASIQIGRDSPLKETQYF. In DNA, the CDR3 is TGTGCCAGCATCCAAATCGGGCGGGACTCCCCTCTGAAAGAGACCCAGTACTTC.

This clonotype is a singleton in its sample. This sequence joins TRBV4-1 and TRBJ2-2; D tentatively fits TRBD1 or TRBD2 (6 bases each). The V end lost 8 bases, the J end lost 5 bases, and 27 bases lay between the germline ends. The CDR3 totals 18 residues. Per the germline V gene, CDR1 is MGHRA and CDR2 is YSYEKL. Here the CDR3 DNA reads TGCGCCAGCGAGCCAAGGAGGGCACCAGGGGTAGGGACCGGGGAGCTGTTTTTT. It translates to CASEPRRAPGVGTGELFF.

This chain joins TRBV28 and TRBJ2-7, with D hard to call. Germline CDR1 MDHEN, CDR2 SYDVKM. Trimming took off 5 bases at V and 1 base at J, with 12 bases between the two ends. The CDR3 runs 14 residues. CDR3 protein: CASSNGWQSYEQYV. As DNA, the CDR3 is TGTGCCAGCAGTAACGGGTGGCAGTCCTACGAGCAGTACGTC.

This clonotype was seen only a few times. This chain connects TRBV6-1 to TRBJ1-1, with D perhaps TRBD1 (6 bases). The germline V gene encodes CDR1 MNHNS and CDR2 SASEGT. CDR3 length: 15 residues. Trimming cost V 4 bases and J 11 bases, with 23 bases left between them. The CDR3 reads CASSVMGGAGDGAFF. The CDR3 DNA reads as TGTGCCAGCAGTGTCATGGGGGGCGCGGGTGACGGCGCTTTCTTT.

In its sample, this clonotype was seen many times. The chain uses TRBV5-1 and TRBJ2-3; maybe TRBD1 (6 bases). Germline V gene data show CDR1 as SGHRS and CDR2 as YFSETQ. V was clipped by 2 bases and J by 3 bases, with 10 bases between them. This CDR3 spans 14 amino acids. CDR3 region: CASSFAQGTDTQYF. The CDR3 bases are TGCGCCAGCAGCTTTGCACAGGGAACAGATACGCAGTATTTT.

This clonotype has more than one count but fewer than ten. The chain uses TRBV7-8 and TRBJ2-1; 8 bases align to TRBD2. This CDR3 comprises 15 residues. V dropped 5 bases and J dropped 2; count of bases not matched to a gene: 5. Germline V CDR1 and CDR2: SGHVS, FQNEAQ. In DNA, the CDR3 is TGTGCCAGCAGCCGGGGGGGCGGAACCTACAATGAGCAGTTCTTC. This codes for CASSRGGGTYNEQFF.

The table lists this clonotype with many counts. The CDR3 region has the DNA TGTGCCAGCAGTTACAGAAATACGCAGTATTTT. Its protein is CASSYRNTQYF. The V and J genes are TRBV6-2 or TRBV6-3 and TRBJ2-3, with D unresolved. The germline V gene has CDR1 MNHEY and CDR2 SVGEGT. The V end lost 2 bases, the J end lost 7 bases, and 4 bases lay between the germline ends. The CDR3 is made up of 11 amino acids.

This chain links TRBV4-3 with TRBJ2-4; D gene ambiguous. CDR3 size: 15 residues. Germline-derived CDR1 and CDR2 are LGHNA and YSLEER. Trimming removed 0 bases from V and 1 base from J, with 7 bases in between. The CDR3 protein is CASSQDWGAKNIQYF. CDR3 DNA: TGCGCCAGCAGCCAAGATTGGGGTGCCAAAAACATTCAGTACTTC.

The rearrangement uses TRBV29-1 and TRBJ1-1, with D tentatively TRBD1 (5 bases). In germline, CDR1 is SQVTM, CDR2 ANQGSEA. This CDR3 is 13 amino acids long. Trimming took 5 bases from V and 0 from J, leaving 10 bases between them. The CDR3 nucleotides are TGCAGCGTTAGGGGCCGAATGAACACTGAAGCTTTCTTT. Protein sequence: CSVRGRMNTEAFF. Based on the CDR3 plus reference TRBV29-1 and TRBJ1-1, the full variable domain is SAVISQKPSRDICQRGTSLTIQCQVDSQVTMMFWYRQQPGQSLTLIATANQGSEATYESGFVIDKFPISRPNLTFSTLTVSNMSPEDSSIYLCSVRGRMNTEAFFGQGTRLTVV.

The V call is TRBV2, the J call TRBJ2-7; tentative D call: TRBD1 (6 bases). The CDR3 spans 12 residues. CDR1 and CDR2 (germline): SNHLY, FYNNEI. Trimming took 10 bases from V and 3 from J, leaving 13 bases between them. The CDR3 coding sequence is TGTGCCATTGGACAGACATTCTACGAGCAGTACTTC. Its translation: CAIGQTFYEQYF.

The chain is built from TRBV20-1 and TRBJ2-3, with 7 nucleotides matching TRBD1. Germline CDR1 reads DFQATT; CDR2 reads SNEGSKA (reference sequence). The CDR3 consists of 14 residues. The ends lost 2 bases at V and 4 bases at J; junction bases unmatched: 6. CDR3 coding DNA: TGCAGTGCTAGAAAGGGGGCGCGGTCAGATACGCAGTATTTT. It translates to CSARKGARSDTQYF.

The chain is built from TRBV7-2 and TRBJ1-5, with TRBD1 matching 8 bases. Germline assignment: CDR1 SGHTA and CDR2 FQGNSA. CDR3 length equals 15 residues. V was clipped by 5 bases and J by 7 bases; unmatched bases: 10. The CDR3: CASSVDRGLRQPQHF. The DNA of the CDR3 is TGTGCCAGCAGCGTAGACAGGGGCCTGAGGCAGCCCCAGCATTTT. Using reference TRBV7-2 and TRBJ1-5 for the parts outside the CDR3, the full variable domain is GAGVSQSPSNKVTEKGKDVELRCDPISGHTALYWYRQSLGQGLEFLIYFQGNSAPDKSGLPSDRFSAERTGGSVSTLTIQRTQQEDSAVYLCASSVDRGLRQPQHFGDGTRLSIL.

V usage is TRBV24-1 and J usage is TRBJ2-5, with D perhaps TRBD1 (5 bases). CDR1 is KGHDR, CDR2 SFDVKD, per germline. The length of the CDR3 is 16 residues. V lost 3 bases and J lost 1, with 14 bases in between. The CDR3 spells CATSDPRGDSQETQYF. The CDR3 bases are TGTGCCACCAGTGATCCACGTGGTGACAGCCAAGAGACCCAGTACTTC.

This clonotype was detected ten times or more. This chain connects TRBV20-1 to TRBJ2-2; D is uncertain. Germline assignment: CDR1 DFQATT and CDR2 SNEGSKA (reference sequence). The CDR3 length is 13 residues. Between the trimmed V and J ends, which lost 2 bases and 3 bases, there was a span of 7 bases. The DNA for the CDR3 is TGCAGTGCTAGATTTGGGTACACCGGGGAGCTGTTTTTT. It codes for CSARFGYTGELFF.

The V call is TRBV5-5, the J call TRBJ1-1; 8 bases align to TRBD1. Trimming took 5 bases from V and 3 from J; bases not matched to a gene: 9. The CDR3 is 15 amino acids. Germline V gene lookup returns CDR1 SGHKS and CDR2 YYEKEE (reference sequence). CDR3 sequence: CASRLWGTGYTEAFF. CDR3 bases: TGTGCCAGCAGACTGTGGGGGACAGGCTACACTGAAGCTTTCTTT.